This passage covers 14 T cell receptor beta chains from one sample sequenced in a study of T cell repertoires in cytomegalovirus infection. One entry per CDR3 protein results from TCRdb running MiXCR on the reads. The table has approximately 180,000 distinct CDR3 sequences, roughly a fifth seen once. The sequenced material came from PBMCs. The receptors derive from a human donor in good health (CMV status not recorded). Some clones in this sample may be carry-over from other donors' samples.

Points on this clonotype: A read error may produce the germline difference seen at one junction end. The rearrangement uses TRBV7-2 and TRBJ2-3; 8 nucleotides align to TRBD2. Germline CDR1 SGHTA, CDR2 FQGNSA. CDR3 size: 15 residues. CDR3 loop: CARSLGAGGTDTQYF. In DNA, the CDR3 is TGTGCCCGCAGCTTAGGGGCGGGGGGAACAGATACGCAGTATTTT.

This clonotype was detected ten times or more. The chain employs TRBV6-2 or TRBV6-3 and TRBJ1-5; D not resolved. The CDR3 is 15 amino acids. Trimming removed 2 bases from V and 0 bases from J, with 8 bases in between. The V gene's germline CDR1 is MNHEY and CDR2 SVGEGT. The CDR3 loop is CASSYRVPSNQPQHF. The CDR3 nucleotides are TGTGCCAGCAGTTACCGGGTTCCTAGCAATCAGCCCCAGCATTTT.

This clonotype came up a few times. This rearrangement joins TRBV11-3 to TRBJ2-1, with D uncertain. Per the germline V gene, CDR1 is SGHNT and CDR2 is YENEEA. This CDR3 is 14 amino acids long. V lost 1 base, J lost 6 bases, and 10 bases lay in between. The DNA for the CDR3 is TGTGCCAGCAGCTTAGCGGGCCGGGCCAATGAGCAGTTCTTC. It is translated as CASSLAGRANEQFF.

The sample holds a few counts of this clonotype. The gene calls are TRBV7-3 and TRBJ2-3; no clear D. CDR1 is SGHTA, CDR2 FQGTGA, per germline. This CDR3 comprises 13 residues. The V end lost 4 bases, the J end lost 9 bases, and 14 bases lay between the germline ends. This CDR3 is CASSSHSAGTQYF. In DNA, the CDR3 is TGTGCCAGCAGCTCTCATTCCGCCGGGACGCAGTATTTT. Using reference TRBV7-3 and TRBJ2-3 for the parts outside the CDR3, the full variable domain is GAGVSQTPSNKVTEKGKYVELRCDPISGHTALYWYRQSLGQGPEFLIYFQGTGAADDSGLPNDRFFAVRPEGSVSTLKIQRTERGDSAVYLCASSSHSAGTQYFGPGTRLTVL.

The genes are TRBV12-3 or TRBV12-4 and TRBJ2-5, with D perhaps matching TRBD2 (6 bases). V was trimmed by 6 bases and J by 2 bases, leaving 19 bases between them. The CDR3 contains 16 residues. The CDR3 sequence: CASRSSGHRGQETQYF. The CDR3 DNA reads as TGTGCCAGCAGGTCCAGCGGACACCGGGGGCAAGAGACCCAGTACTTC.

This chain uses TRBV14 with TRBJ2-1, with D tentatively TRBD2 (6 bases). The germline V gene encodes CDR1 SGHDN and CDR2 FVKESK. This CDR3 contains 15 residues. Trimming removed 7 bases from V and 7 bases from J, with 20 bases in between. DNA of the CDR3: TGTGCCAGCAACCCGGGGGACGCCCCTCGGAATGAGCAGTTCTTC. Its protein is CASNPGDAPRNEQFF.

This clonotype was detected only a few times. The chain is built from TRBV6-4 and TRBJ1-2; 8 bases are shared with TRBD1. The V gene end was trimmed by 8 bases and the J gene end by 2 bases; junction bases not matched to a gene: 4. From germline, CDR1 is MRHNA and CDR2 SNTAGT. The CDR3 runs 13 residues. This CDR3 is CASARTGNYGYTF. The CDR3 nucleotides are TGTGCCAGCGCTAGGACAGGGAACTATGGCTACACCTTC.

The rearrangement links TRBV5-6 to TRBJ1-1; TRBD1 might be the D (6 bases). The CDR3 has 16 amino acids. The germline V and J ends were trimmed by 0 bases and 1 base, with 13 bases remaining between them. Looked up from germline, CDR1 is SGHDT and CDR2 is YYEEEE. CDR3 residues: CASSLVPIGGNTEAFF. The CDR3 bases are TGTGCCAGCAGCTTGGTGCCAATAGGGGGGAACACTGAAGCTTTCTTT.

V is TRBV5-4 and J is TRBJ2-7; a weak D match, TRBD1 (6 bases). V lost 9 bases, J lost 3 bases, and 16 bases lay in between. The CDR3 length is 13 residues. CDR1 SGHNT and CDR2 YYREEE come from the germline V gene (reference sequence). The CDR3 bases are TGTGCCACCGCCCGGCAGGGGTACTACGAGCAGTACTTC. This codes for CATARQGYYEQYF. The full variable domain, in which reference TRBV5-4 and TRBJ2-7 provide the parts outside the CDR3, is ETGVTQSPTHLIKTRGQQVTLRCSSQSGHNTVSWYQQALGQGPQFIFQYYREEENGRGNFPPRFSGLQFPNYSSELNVNALELDDSALYLCATARQGYYEQYFGPGTRLTVT.

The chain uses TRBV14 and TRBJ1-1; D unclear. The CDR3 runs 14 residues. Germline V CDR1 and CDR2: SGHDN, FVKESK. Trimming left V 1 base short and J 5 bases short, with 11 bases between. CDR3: CASSQVVRGTEAFF. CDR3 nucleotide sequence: TGTGCCAGCAGCCAAGTGGTTCGCGGTACTGAAGCTTTCTTT.

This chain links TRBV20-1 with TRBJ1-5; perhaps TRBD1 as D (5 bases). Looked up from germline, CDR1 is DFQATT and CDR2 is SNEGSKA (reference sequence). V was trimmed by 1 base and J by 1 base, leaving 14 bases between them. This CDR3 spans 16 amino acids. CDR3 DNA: TGCAGTGCTAGAGCAGCCGGGACTCGGAGCAATCAGCCCCAGCATTTT. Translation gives CSARAAGTRSNQPQHF.

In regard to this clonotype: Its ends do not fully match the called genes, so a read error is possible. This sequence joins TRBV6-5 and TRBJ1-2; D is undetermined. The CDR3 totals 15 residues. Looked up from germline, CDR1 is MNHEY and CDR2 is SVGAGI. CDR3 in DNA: TGTGCCAGGAGTTACCGACCCCCGGATGGCTATGGCTACACCTTC. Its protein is CARSYRPPDGYGYTF.

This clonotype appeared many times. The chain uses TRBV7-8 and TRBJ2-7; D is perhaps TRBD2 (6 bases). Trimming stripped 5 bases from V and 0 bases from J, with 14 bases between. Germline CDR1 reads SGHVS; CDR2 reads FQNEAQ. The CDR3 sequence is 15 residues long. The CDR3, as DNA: TGTGCCAGCAGCGCCCGGGACGGGAGCTCCTACGAGCAGTACTTC. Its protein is CASSARDGSSYEQYF.

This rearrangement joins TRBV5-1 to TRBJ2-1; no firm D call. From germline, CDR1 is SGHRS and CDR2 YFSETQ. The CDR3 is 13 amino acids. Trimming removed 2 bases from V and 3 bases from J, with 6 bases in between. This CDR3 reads CASSFTDYNEQFF. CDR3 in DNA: TGCGCCAGCAGCTTCACAGACTACAATGAGCAGTTCTTC.